This passage covers 32 T cell receptor beta chains from one sample sequenced in a study of blood T cell repertoires in COVID-19. Assay used: immunoSEQ multiplex PCR; TCRdb lists only in-frame clones, some missing. The sample yields roughly 210,000 clones, approximately 80% seen once. The specimen was peripheral blood. These receptors all stem from a woman aged 80 or older with COVID-19, enrolled during active disease.

This chain links TRBV10-3 with TRBJ1-5; D gene unclear. V was cut by 6 bases and J by 1 base, with 13 bases left in between. Germline CDR1 and CDR2: ENHRY and SYGVKD. The CDR3 loop spans 15 amino acids. CDR3: CAIRASGESNQPQHF. CDR3 sequence (DNA): TGTGCCATCAGGGCCAGTGGGGAGAGCAATCAGCCCCAGCATTTT.

The gene calls are TRBV7-2 and TRBJ1-4, with a tentative D call TRBD1 (5 bases). Germline lookup yields CDR1 SGHTA and CDR2 FQGNSA. The CDR3 is 17 amino acids. Trimming took off 3 bases at V and 0 bases at J, with 14 bases between the two ends. The CDR3 protein is CASSLGRGGPTNEKLFF. CDR3 in DNA: TGTGCCAGCAGCTTGGGTAGGGGAGGGCCAACTAATGAAAAACTGTTTTTT.

V gene TRBV19 combines with J gene TRBJ2-3, with D perhaps TRBD2 (6 bases). Between the trimmed V and J ends, which lost 8 bases and 2 bases, there was a span of 14 bases. Per germline, CDR1 LNHDA and CDR2 SQIVND (reference sequence). This CDR3 contains 14 residues. CDR3 bases: TGTGCCAGTGGGGGGAACAGCCCCACAGATACGCAGTATTTT. Translating it yields CASGGNSPTDTQYF.

The chain couples TRBV3-1 (or the pseudogene TRBV3-2) to TRBJ2-2; 8 nucleotides agree with TRBD2. There are 17 residues in the CDR3. V dropped 1 base and J dropped 4; count of bases not matched to a gene: 8. Germline lookup yields CDR1 LGHDT and CDR2 YNNKEL (reference sequence). The CDR3 DNA reads TGTGCCAGCAGCCAAGTACCCGGACTAGCTGGCACCGGGGAGCTGTTTTTT. Translation: CASSQVPGLAGTGELFF.

The gene calls are TRBV14 and TRBJ2-3; maybe TRBD1 (5 bases). V shed 5 bases and J shed 3 bases, with 9 bases lying between them. The CDR3 sequence is 13 residues long. The germline CDR1 and CDR2 sequences are SGHDN and FVKESK. DNA of the CDR3: TGTGCCAGCAGCATCCCAGGGACAGATACGCAGTATTTT. Translation: CASSIPGTDTQYF.

This clone is a singleton in its sample. The chain joins TRBV28 to TRBJ2-4, with 8 bases that match TRBD2. Germline V gene data show CDR1 as MDHEN and CDR2 as SYDVKM. With V trimmed by 2 bases and J by 1 base, 4 bases remained unmatched. The CDR3 has 16 amino acids. The CDR3 reads CASSLGGGSAKNIQYF. CDR3 bases: TGTGCCAGCAGTTTAGGCGGGGGGTCCGCCAAAAACATTCAGTACTTC.

J is TRBJ2-2 and V is TRBV19; 7 bases are shared with TRBD1. The trim removed 5 bases at V and 1 base at J, leaving 10 bases unmatched. The CDR3 sequence is 17 residues long. In germline, CDR1 is LNHDA, CDR2 SQIVND (reference sequence). The CDR3 loop reads CASSLRTGTVNTGELFF. DNA for the CDR3: TGTGCCAGTAGTTTGCGAACCGGGACAGTGAACACCGGGGAGCTGTTTTTT.

The rearrangement links TRBV23-1 to TRBJ2-7; TRBD1 matches 7 bases. TRBV23-1 is identified as an open reading frame with a role that is uncertain. V trimming: 3 bases; J trimming: 7 bases; junction bases outside the gene matches: 6. This CDR3 comprises 13 residues. The CDR3 bases are TGCGCCAGCAGTCACCAGGGGGAGAGGGAGCAGTACGTC. Translating gives CASSHQGEREQYV.

V is TRBV12-3 or TRBV12-4 and J is TRBJ1-5; D is unclear. Trimming shortened V by 3 bases and J by 5 bases, and 5 bases separated the two germline ends. The CDR3 consists of 12 residues. CDR3 nucleotides: TGTGCCAGCAGTTTTTCCGATCAGCCCCAGCATTTT. This sequence encodes CASSFSDQPQHF.

The V and J genes are TRBV18 and TRBJ2-5, with D possibly matching TRBD1 (5 bases). Germline V gene sequence: CDR1 KGHSH, CDR2 LQKENI. This CDR3 spans 13 amino acids. V was clipped by 3 bases and J by 4 bases, with 9 bases between them. CDR3 residues: CASSPTVIETQYF. The DNA of the CDR3 is TGTGCCAGCTCACCGACAGTTATAGAGACCCAGTACTTC.

The chain uses TRBV3-1 (or the pseudogene TRBV3-2) and TRBJ1-5; D unclear. The length of the CDR3 is 14 residues. With 1 base removed from V and 4 bases from J, the gap between germline ends came to 8 bases. The V gene's germline CDR1 is LGHDT and CDR2 YNNKEL (reference sequence). The CDR3 loop reads CASSQGRENQPQHF. The CDR3 nucleotides read TGTGCCAGCAGCCAAGGGAGGGAAAATCAGCCCCAGCATTTT.

This clone was detected only a few times. The chain carries TRBV19 and TRBJ1-2, with 7 bases fitting TRBD1. Unmatched junction bases numbered 17, after V lost 7 bases and J lost 6 bases. Germline V gene lookup returns CDR1 LNHDA and CDR2 SQIVND (reference sequence). The CDR3 contains 16 residues. CDR3 coding DNA: TGTGCCAGTACCTTTGGACAGGCCCTCACTTCGGATGGCTACACCTTC. Translation gives CASTFGQALTSDGYTF.

V is TRBV11-3 and J is TRBJ2-7; possibly TRBD1 for D (6 bases). CDR1 and CDR2 from the germline V gene are SGHNT and YENEEA. This CDR3 comprises 16 residues. The V end was cut by 8 bases, the J end by 1 base, with 21 bases between. For the CDR3, the DNA is TGTGCCAGCTTCCTCAGACCAGGGGCAGAATCCTACGAGCAGTACGTC. It yields the protein CASFLRPGAESYEQYV.

The chain has TRBV7-2 and TRBJ2-1; 14 bases line up with TRBD2. J gave up 8 bases and V 5 bases, and 5 bases lay outside the gene matches. CDR1 SGHTA and CDR2 FQGNSA come from the germline V gene. The CDR3 totals 15 residues. The CDR3: CASSKTSGGAYEQFF. The DNA of the CDR3 is TGTGCCAGCAGCAAGACTAGCGGGGGGGCCTATGAGCAGTTCTTC.

There are a few counts of this clone. The V call is TRBV4-3, the J call TRBJ1-3; no clear D. The CDR3 covers 15 residues. The ends were cut back, 0 bases at V and 1 base at J, with 7 bases in the middle. The V gene's germline CDR1 is LGHNA and CDR2 YSLEER. The CDR3 is CASSQDAGSGNTIYF. CDR3 sequence (DNA): TGCGCCAGCAGCCAAGACGCCGGGTCTGGAAACACCATATATTTT.

The DNA for the CDR3 is TGCGCCAGCAGCCCGATAGCCGGGACAGGGGAGCAGTACTTC. This gives the protein CASSPIAGTGEQYF. The V and J genes are TRBV5-1 and TRBJ2-7; TRBD1 matches 9 bases. J was trimmed by 7 bases and V by 4 bases; bases with no gene match: 9. Germline V CDR1 and CDR2: SGHRS, YFSETQ. The CDR3 consists of 14 residues.

This rearrangement joins TRBV5-1 to TRBJ2-6, with D perhaps matching TRBD2 (6 bases). CDR1 is SGHRS and CDR2 is YFSETQ in the germline V gene. This CDR3 contains 16 residues. The V end was cut by 0 bases, the J end by 2 bases, with 9 bases between. CDR3 sequence (DNA): TGCGCCAGCAGCTTGGCTGCTAGCGCTGGGGCCAACGTCCTGACTTTC. This sequence encodes CASSLAASAGANVLTF. The full variable domain, its missing parts supplied by reference TRBV5-1 and TRBJ2-6, is KAGVTQTPRYLIKTRGQQVTLSCSPISGHRSVSWYQQTPGQGLQFLFEYFSETQRNKGNFPGRFSGRQFSNSRSEMNVSTLELGDSALYLCASSLAASAGANVLTFGAGSRLTVL.

This chain connects TRBV6-2 or TRBV6-3 to TRBJ2-5; TRBD1 matches at 8 bases. CDR3 size: 16 residues. V shed 5 bases and J 4 bases; nucleotides not matched to a gene: 12. CDR1 and CDR2 from the germline V gene are MNHEY and SVGEGT. CDR3 nucleotide sequence: TGTGCCAGCAGTCTGCAGGCCTCAGGGGGCGGAGAGACCCAGTACTTC. This codes for CASSLQASGGGETQYF.

The chain links TRBV18 to TRBJ2-7; D may be TRBD1 (6 bases). CDR3 length: 14 amino acids. Trimming shortened V by 6 bases and J by 5 bases, and 17 bases separated the two germline ends. Germline loops: CDR1 KGHSH, CDR2 LQKENI. The CDR3 protein is CASSQTQGTNEQYF. CDR3 in DNA: TGTGCCAGCTCGCAAACCCAGGGGACCAACGAGCAGTACTTC.

This clone came up a few times. V gene TRBV23-1 combines with J gene TRBJ1-2; D is uncertain. TRBV23-1 belongs to the ORF category, with a function that is uncertain. CDR3 length equals 17 residues. V dropped 2 bases and J dropped 4 bases, with 20 bases sitting between them. The CDR3 is CASSQPEARRVCYGYTF. CDR3 nucleotide sequence: TGCGCCAGCAGTCAACCGGAGGCCCGCCGGGTATGCTATGGCTACACCTTC.

The chain employs TRBV18 and TRBJ1-1; tentative D call: TRBD1 (5 bases). The germline V and J ends were trimmed by 1 base and 6 bases, with 21 bases remaining between them. CDR3 length equals 17 residues. Germline V gene data show CDR1 as KGHSH and CDR2 as LQKENI. CDR3 nucleotide sequence: TGTGCCAGCTCACCACGGGCGGGGGGAAGGGGAGCGGCTGAAGCTTTCTTT. Its protein is CASSPRAGGRGAAEAFF.

The chain joins TRBV28 to TRBJ2-1; TRBD1 agrees at 9 bases. The trim removed 4 bases at V and 9 bases at J, leaving 10 bases unmatched. Germline CDR1 is MDHEN and CDR2 is SYDVKM. This CDR3 has 15 amino acids. The CDR3 DNA is TGTGCCAGCAGTTCCCCCGGGACAGGGTCTGCTGAGCAGTTCTTC. It codes for CASSSPGTGSAEQFF.

The CDR3, as DNA: TGTGCCAGCAGTTACTCGACCAGCGGGGGGGGGCACCAGAATGAGCAGTTCTTC. This gives the protein CASSYSTSGGGHQNEQFF. J is TRBJ2-1 and V is TRBV6-2 or TRBV6-3, with 10 bases that match TRBD2. The V gene end was trimmed by 0 bases and the J gene end by 7 bases; junction bases not matched to a gene: 12. CDR1 is MNHEY and CDR2 is SVGEGT in the germline V gene. The CDR3 contains 18 residues.

The chain recombines TRBV6-1 with TRBJ1-5; no reliable D call. CDR3 length equals 18 residues. Germline-derived CDR1 and CDR2 are MNHNS and SASEGT. Trimming cost V 0 bases and J 3 bases, with 18 bases left between them. The CDR3 loop reads CASSEAPPSAGDNQPQHF. The CDR3 DNA is TGTGCCAGCAGTGAAGCCCCCCCGTCTGCCGGGGACAATCAGCCCCAGCATTTT.

This rearrangement joins TRBV27 to TRBJ1-4; possible D gene TRBD1, 5 bases. Trimming took off 5 bases at V and 8 bases at J, with 12 bases between the two ends. Germline V gene data show CDR1 as MNHEY and CDR2 as SMNVEV (reference sequence). The CDR3 spans 13 residues. The CDR3: CASSRGEGEKLFF. The CDR3 DNA reads as TGTGCCAGCAGTCGGGGGGAAGGAGAAAAACTGTTTTTT. The full variable domain, its missing parts supplied by reference TRBV27 and TRBJ1-4, is EAQVTQNPRYLITVTGKKLTVTCSQNMNHEYMSWYRQDPGLGLRQIYYSMNVEVTDKGDVPEGYKVSRKEKRNFPLILESPSPNQTSLYFCASSRGEGEKLFFGSGTQLSVL.

This clone has a single count. The J gene is TRBJ1-1, the V gene TRBV18; perhaps TRBD1 as D (5 bases). The V gene's germline CDR1 is KGHSH and CDR2 LQKENI. Trimming left V 3 bases short and J 5 bases short, with 16 bases between. This CDR3 is 15 amino acids long. This CDR3 is CASSPGGRVGTEAFF. CDR3 nucleotide sequence: TGTGCCAGCTCACCTGGCGGCAGGGTGGGGACTGAAGCTTTCTTT.

The chain uses TRBV11-1 and TRBJ1-3, with no clear D. V lost 8 bases to trimming and J lost 0 bases, with 2 bases between them. There are 11 residues in the CDR3. Germline CDR1 is SGHAT and CDR2 is FQDESV (reference sequence). The CDR3 DNA reads as TGTGCCAGCCACTCTGGAAACACCATATATTTT. Its translation is CASHSGNTIYF.

This clone was picked up a small number of times. The V gene is TRBV6-5, the J gene TRBJ1-2; no clear D gene. V lost 7 bases and J 8 bases, leaving 11 bases between the germline ends. CDR3 length: 11 amino acids. The germline gives CDR1 MNHEY, CDR2 SVGAGI. The CDR3 loop reads CASTSSRGYTF. The DNA for the CDR3 is TGTGCCAGCACCTCGTCCCGGGGCTACACCTTC.

The rearrangement uses TRBV6-5 and TRBJ1-2; weak D call: TRBD1 (6 bases). The germline CDR1 and CDR2 sequences are MNHEY and SVGAGI. The CDR3 consists of 13 residues. With 7 bases removed from V and 0 bases from J, the gap between germline ends came to 9 bases. CDR3: CASMRGTNYGYTF. CDR3 DNA sequence: TGTGCCAGCATGAGGGGGACTAACTATGGCTACACCTTC.

This clone has just a few counts. The chain links TRBV10-3 to TRBJ1-4; TRBD1 matches 8 bases. J was trimmed by 8 bases and V by 2 bases; bases with no gene match: 7. From germline, CDR1 is ENHRY and CDR2 SYGVKD. This CDR3 comprises 15 residues. Written as DNA, the CDR3 is TGTGCCATCAGTGAGAAGGGACAGGTTAAAGAAAAACTGTTTTTT. Translating it yields CAISEKGQVKEKLFF.

Written as DNA, the CDR3 is TGTGCCAGCAGTTATGGACAGGGGGAGTCTGGCTACACCTTC. It is translated as CASSYGQGESGYTF. The genes are TRBV6-5 and TRBJ1-2, with 10 bases fitting TRBD1. CDR3 length: 14 residues. Losses at the gene ends were 3 bases for V and 7 bases for J; bases not matched to a gene: 5. The V gene's germline CDR1 is MNHEY and CDR2 SVGAGI.

The chain uses TRBV27 and TRBJ2-3; possibly TRBD2 for D (7 bases). Per the germline V gene, CDR1 is MNHEY and CDR2 is SMNVEV (reference sequence). V lost 4 bases and J 4 bases, leaving 15 bases between the germline ends. The CDR3 sequence is 15 residues long. The CDR3 sequence is CASSSRGGGPDTQYF. CDR3 DNA sequence: TGTGCCAGCAGTTCGCGGGGAGGGGGTCCAGATACGCAGTATTTT.